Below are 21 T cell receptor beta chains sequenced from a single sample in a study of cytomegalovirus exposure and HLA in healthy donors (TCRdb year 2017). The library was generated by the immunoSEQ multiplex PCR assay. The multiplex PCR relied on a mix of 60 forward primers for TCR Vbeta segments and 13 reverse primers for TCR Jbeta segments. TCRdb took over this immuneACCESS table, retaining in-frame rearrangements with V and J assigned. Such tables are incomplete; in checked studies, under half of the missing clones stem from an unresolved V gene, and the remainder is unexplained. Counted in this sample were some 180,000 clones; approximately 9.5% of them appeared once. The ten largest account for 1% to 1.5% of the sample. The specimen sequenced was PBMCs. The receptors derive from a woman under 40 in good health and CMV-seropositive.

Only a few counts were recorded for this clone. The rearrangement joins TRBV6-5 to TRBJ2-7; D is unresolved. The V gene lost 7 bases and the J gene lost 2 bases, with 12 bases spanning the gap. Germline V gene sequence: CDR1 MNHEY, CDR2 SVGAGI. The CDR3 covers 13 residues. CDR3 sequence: CASTRYSPYEQYF. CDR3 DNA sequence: TGTGCCAGCACCAGATACAGCCCCTACGAGCAGTACTTC.

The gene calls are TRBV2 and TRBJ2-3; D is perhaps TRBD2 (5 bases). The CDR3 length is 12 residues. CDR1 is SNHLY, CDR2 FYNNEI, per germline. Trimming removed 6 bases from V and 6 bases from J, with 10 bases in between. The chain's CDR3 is CASRRGGDTQYF. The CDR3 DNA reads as TGTGCCAGCAGGAGAGGCGGGGATACGCAGTATTTT.

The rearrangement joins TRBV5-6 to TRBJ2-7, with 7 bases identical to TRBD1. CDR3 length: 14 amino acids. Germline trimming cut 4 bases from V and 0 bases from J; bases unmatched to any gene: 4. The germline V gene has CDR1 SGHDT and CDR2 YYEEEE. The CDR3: CASSPGQVSYEQYF. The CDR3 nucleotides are TGTGCCAGCAGCCCTGGACAGGTCTCCTACGAGCAGTACTTC. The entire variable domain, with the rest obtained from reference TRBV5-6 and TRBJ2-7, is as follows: DAGVTQSPTHLIKTRGQQVTLRCSPKSGHDTVSWYQQALGQGPQFIFQYYEEEERQRGNFPDRFSGHQFPNYSSELNVNALLLGDSALYLCASSPGQVSYEQYFGPGTRLTVT.

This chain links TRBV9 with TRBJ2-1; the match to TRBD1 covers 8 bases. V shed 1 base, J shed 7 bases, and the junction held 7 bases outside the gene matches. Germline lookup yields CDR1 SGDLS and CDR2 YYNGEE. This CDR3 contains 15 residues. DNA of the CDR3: TGTGCCAGCAGCGTAAGCACAGGGGGTTATAATGAGCAGTTCTTC. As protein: CASSVSTGGYNEQFF.

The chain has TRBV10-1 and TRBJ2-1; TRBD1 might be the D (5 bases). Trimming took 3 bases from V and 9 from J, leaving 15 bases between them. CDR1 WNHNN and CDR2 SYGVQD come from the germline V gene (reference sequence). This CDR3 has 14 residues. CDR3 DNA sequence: TGCGCCAGCAGTGAATACCTCAGGGATGGTGAGCAGTTCTTC. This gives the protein CASSEYLRDGEQFF.

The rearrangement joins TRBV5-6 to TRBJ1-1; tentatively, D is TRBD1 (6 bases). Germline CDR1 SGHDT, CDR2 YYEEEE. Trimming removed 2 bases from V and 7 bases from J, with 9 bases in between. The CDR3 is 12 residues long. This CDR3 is CASSLDRLEAFF. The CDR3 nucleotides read TGTGCCAGCAGCTTAGACAGGCTTGAAGCTTTCTTT.

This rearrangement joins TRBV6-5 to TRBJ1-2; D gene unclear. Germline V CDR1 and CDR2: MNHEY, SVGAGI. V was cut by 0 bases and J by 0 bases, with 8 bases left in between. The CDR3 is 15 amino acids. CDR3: CASSYSSLANYGYTF. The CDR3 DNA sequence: TGTGCCAGCAGTTACTCATCCCTAGCTAACTATGGCTACACCTTC.

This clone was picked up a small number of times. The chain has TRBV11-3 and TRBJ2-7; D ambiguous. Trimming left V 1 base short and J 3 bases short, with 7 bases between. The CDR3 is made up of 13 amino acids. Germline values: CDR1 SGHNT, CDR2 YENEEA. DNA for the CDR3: TGTGCCAGCAGCTTAGCTACCGGCTACGAGCAGTACTTC. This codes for CASSLATGYEQYF. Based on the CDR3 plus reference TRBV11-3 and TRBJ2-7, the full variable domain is EAGVVQSPRYKIIEKKQPVAFWCNPISGHNTLYWYLQNLGQGPELLIRYENEEAVDDSQLPKDRFSAERLKGVDSTLKIQPAELGDSAVYLCASSLATGYEQYFGPGTRLTVT.

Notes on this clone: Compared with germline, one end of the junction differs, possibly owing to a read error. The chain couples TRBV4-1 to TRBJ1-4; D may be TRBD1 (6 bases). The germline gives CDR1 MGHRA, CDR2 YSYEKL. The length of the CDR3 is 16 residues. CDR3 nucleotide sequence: TGCGCCAGCAGCCAAGAAGAAGGGGGGGGAGTTGAAGAACTGTTTTTT. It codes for CASSQEEGGGVEELFF.

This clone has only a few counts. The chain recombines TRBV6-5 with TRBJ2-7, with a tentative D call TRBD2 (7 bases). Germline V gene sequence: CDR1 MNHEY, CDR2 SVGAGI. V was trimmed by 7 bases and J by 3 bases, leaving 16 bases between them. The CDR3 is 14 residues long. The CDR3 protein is CASKGGGGHYEQYF. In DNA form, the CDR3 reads TGTGCCAGCAAGGGGGGGGGCGGCCACTACGAGCAGTACTTC.

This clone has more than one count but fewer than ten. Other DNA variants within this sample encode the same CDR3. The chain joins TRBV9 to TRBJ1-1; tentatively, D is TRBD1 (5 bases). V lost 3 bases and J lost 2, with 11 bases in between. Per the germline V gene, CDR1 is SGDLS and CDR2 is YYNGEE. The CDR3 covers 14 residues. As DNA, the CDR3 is TGTGCCAGCAGCGCCACAGGTGGTAACACTGAAGCTTTCTTT. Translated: CASSATGGNTEAFF.

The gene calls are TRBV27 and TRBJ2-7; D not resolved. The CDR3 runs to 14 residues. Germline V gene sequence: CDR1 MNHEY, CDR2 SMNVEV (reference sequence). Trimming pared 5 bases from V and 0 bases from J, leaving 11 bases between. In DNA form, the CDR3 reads TGTGCCAGCAGTCCCCGAGGCACCTCCTACGAGCAGTACTTC. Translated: CASSPRGTSYEQYF.

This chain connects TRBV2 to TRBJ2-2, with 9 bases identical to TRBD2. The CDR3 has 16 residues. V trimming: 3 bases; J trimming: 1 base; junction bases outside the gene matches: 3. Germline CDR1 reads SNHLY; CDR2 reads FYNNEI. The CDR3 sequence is CASSDTSGLNTGELFF. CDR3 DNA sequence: TGTGCCAGCAGTGATACTAGCGGGTTGAACACCGGGGAGCTGTTTTTT.

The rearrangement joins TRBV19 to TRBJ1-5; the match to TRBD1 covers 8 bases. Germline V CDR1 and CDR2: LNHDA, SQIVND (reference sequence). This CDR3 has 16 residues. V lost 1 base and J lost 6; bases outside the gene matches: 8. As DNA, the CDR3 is TGTGCCAGTAGTATAGGGACAGGGTCACCAAGTCAGCCCCAGCATTTT. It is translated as CASSIGTGSPSQPQHF.

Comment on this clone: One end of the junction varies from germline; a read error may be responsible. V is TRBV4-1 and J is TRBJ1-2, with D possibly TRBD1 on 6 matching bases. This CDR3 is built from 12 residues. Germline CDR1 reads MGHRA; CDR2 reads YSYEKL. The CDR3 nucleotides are TGCGCCAGCAGCCCACAAGGAGACAGGAAAGACTTC. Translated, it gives CASSPQGDRKDF.

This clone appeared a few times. The CDR3 protein is CARLTPRDRAASGNTIYF. The CDR3 DNA reads TGCGCCAGACTTACGCCGCGTGACAGGGCGGCCTCTGGAAACACCATATATTTT. V usage is TRBV10-1 and J usage is TRBJ1-3, with 7 nucleotides matching TRBD1. The V gene's germline CDR1 is WNHNN and CDR2 SYGVQD (reference sequence). CDR3 length: 18 residues. Trimming cost V 9 bases and J 0 bases; bases outside gene matches: 17.

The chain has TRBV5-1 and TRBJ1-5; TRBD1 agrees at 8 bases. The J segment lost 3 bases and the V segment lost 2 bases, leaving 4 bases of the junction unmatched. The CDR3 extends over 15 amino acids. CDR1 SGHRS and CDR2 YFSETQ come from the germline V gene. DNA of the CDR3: TGCGCCAGCAGCTTTACAGGGGGGGACAATCAGCCCCAGCATTTT. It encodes CASSFTGGDNQPQHF.

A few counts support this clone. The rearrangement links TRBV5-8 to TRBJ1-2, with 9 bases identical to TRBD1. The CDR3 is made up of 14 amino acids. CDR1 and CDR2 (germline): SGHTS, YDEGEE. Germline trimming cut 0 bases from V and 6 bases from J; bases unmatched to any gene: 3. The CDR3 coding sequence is TGTGCCAGCAGCTTGGGGGACAGGGAAAATGGCTACACCTTC. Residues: CASSLGDRENGYTF.

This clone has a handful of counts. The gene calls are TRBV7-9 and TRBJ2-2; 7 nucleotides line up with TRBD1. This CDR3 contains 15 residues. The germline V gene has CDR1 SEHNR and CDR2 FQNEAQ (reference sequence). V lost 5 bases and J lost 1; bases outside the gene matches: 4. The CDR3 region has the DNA TGTGCCAGCAGCCCCGGACAGGTGAACACCGGGGAGCTGTTTTTT. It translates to CASSPGQVNTGELFF.

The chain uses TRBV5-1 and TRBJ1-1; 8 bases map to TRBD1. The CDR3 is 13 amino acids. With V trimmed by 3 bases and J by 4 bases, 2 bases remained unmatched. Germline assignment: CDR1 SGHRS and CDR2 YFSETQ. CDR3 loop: CASSSGTGTEAFF. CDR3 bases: TGCGCCAGCAGCTCCGGGACAGGCACTGAAGCTTTCTTT.

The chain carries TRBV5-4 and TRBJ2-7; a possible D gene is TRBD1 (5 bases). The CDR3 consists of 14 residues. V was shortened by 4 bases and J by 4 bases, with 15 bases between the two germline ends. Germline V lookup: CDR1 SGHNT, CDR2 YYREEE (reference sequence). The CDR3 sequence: CASSVGGAGYEQYF. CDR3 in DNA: TGTGCCAGCAGCGTGGGTGGGGCAGGGTACGAGCAGTACTTC.